A selection of T cell receptor beta chains follows, all from one sample in a study of spatial heterogeneity in lung cancer. Using its own MiXCR run on the 5' RACE reads, TCRdb lists one record per CDR3 protein. The sample has over 11,000 distinct CDR3 sequences; 10% are singletons. This specimen was PBMCs, taken at surgery. Receptors originate from a male donor with early-stage non-small cell lung cancer. Each CDR3 is given without its conserved first and last residue. D genes are given only for firm matches. Rows may omit the clone size; those that give it use once, few, many or a size class.

J: TRBJ2-7
size: many
D: NA
V: TRBV18
CDR3: ASSPPFDTYEQY

J: TRBJ2-3
size: many
D: TRBD2
V: TRBV11-1
CDR3: ASSLAGSGRTDTQY

J: TRBJ1-1
size: few
D: NA
V: TRBV10-3
CDR3: AISESEMNTEAF

J: TRBJ1-5
size: NA
D: NA
V: TRBV20-1
CDR3: SAAMGGNQPQH

J: TRBJ2-6
size: NA
D: NA
V: TRBV15
CDR3: ATSQGTGANVLT

J: TRBJ1-6
size: few
D: TRBD1
V: TRBV27
CDR3: ASSLYGTGSYNSPLH

J: TRBJ2-3
size: many
D: NA
V: TRBV10-3
CDR3: ASGTDTQY

J: TRBJ2-6
size: few
D: NA
V: TRBV18
CDR3: ASSPRGQARGGANVLT

J: TRBJ2-1
size: few
D: TRBD1
V: TRBV2
CDR3: ASRSGTGVPNEQF

J: TRBJ2-7
size: many
D: NA
V: TRBV4-3
CDR3: ASSQDNRRTYEQY

J: TRBJ2-7
size: many
D: NA
V: TRBV27
CDR3: ASSLNGGYEQY

J: TRBJ2-3
size: NA
D: TRBD2
V: TRBV10-3
CDR3: AISETQRRFTSGSPDTQY

J: TRBJ2-1
size: many
D: NA
V: TRBV5-1
CDR3: ASSLYASLDEQF

J: TRBJ1-5
size: medium-sized
D: NA
V: TRBV30
CDR3: AWSVGGAGEVQPQH

J: TRBJ2-3
size: few
D: NA
V: TRBV14
CDR3: ASSQELAGADTQY

J: TRBJ1-4
size: NA
D: TRBD1
V: TRBV7-9
CDR3: ASSLRTGNNEKLF

J: TRBJ2-1
size: many
D: NA
V: TRBV14
CDR3: ASSWSGEQF

J: TRBJ2-1
size: NA
D: TRBD2
V: TRBV19
CDR3: ASRLAGGYNEQF

J: TRBJ2-5
size: many
D: NA
V: TRBV12-3/TRBV12-4
CDR3: ASSLFPPDRETQY

J: TRBJ2-1
size: many
D: TRBD2
V: TRBV5-1
CDR3: ASSPGLAANNEQF

J: TRBJ1-2
size: few
D: NA
V: TRBV2
CDR3: ASSSQGGYGYT

J: TRBJ1-3
size: many
D: NA
V: TRBV7-2
CDR3: ASRLLDSNSGNTIY

J: TRBJ1-2
size: NA
D: NA
V: TRBV15
CDR3: ATSRDLDANYGYT

J: TRBJ2-5
size: NA
D: TRBD2
V: TRBV2
CDR3: ASRPSASGYQETQY

J: TRBJ2-7
size: many
D: TRBD2
V: TRBV20-1
CDR3: SAGDGTSGNYEQY

J: TRBJ2-3
size: many
D: NA
V: TRBV2
CDR3: ASSRSGSTDTQY

J: TRBJ1-5
size: medium-sized
D: NA
V: TRBV7-2
CDR3: ASSLSGSQPQH

J: TRBJ1-1
size: many
D: NA
V: TRBV12-3/TRBV12-4
CDR3: ASSLDGEVSEAF